The 30 T cell receptor beta chains below were found in one sample sequenced in a study of spatial heterogeneity in lung cancer. General study points: Expanded intratumoral alpha and beta TCR counts tracked tumor mutation counts.

Time point described: sample taken at primary tumor resection. Their target antigens are unknown. One entry per CDR3 protein results from TCRdb running MiXCR on the 5' RACE reads. The sample lists some 9,000 distinct CDR3 sequences, approximately 5.5% occurring once. Specimen: lung tumor tissue, collected at surgery. These receptors were obtained from a female donor with early-stage non-small cell lung cancer.

This clonotype has ten or more counts. The chain is built from TRBV12-3 or TRBV12-4 and TRBJ2-7; the D is unclear. The CDR3 length is 11 residues. V lost 4 bases to trimming and J lost 5 bases, with 6 bases between them. The CDR3 here is CASSYLDEQYF. The CDR3 bases are TGTGCCAGCAGTTACTTGGACGAGCAGTACTTC.

In this sample, this clonotype turned up a few times. The chain carries TRBV5-1 and TRBJ2-7; no reliable D call. Trimming shortened V by 0 bases and J by 3 bases, and 7 bases separated the two germline ends. There are 13 residues in the CDR3. Per the germline V gene, CDR1 is SGHRS and CDR2 is YFSETQ. CDR3 nucleotide sequence: TGCGCCAGCAGCTTGGAAATGTTCTACGAGCAGTACTTC. Its translation is CASSLEMFYEQYF.

A few counts support this clonotype. The chain is built from TRBV4-3 and TRBJ1-1; TRBD1 matches 8 bases. With 4 bases clipped from V and 4 bases from J, the junction kept 8 bases outside the gene matches. The length of the CDR3 is 15 residues. The germline gives CDR1 LGHNA, CDR2 YSLEER. The CDR3 is CASSPSWQGATEAFF. CDR3 coding DNA: TGCGCCAGCAGCCCCTCTTGGCAGGGGGCCACTGAAGCTTTCTTT.

This clonotype rates as medium-sized (0.01 to 0.1%). The DNA of the CDR3 is TGCGCCAGCAGTGTCGAAGGGGCTCAGCCCCAGCATTTT. This translates into CASSVEGAQPQHF. This chain connects TRBV10-1 to TRBJ1-5; tentatively, D is TRBD1 (5 bases). In germline, CDR1 is WNHNN, CDR2 SYGVQD (reference sequence). The length of the CDR3 is 13 residues. V shed 4 bases and J shed 6 bases, with 10 bases lying between them.

This clonotype was counted many times. The rearrangement joins TRBV6-2 or TRBV6-3 to TRBJ2-2, with TRBD1 identical over 10 bases. J was trimmed by 0 bases and V by 7 bases; bases with no gene match: 11. The V gene's germline CDR1 is MNHEY and CDR2 SVGEGT. The CDR3 is made up of 18 amino acids. CDR3 sequence (DNA): TGTGCCAGCACCCTGGACAGGGGGTCTTCGTCGAACACCGGGGAGCTGTTTTTT. Its translation: CASTLDRGSSSNTGELFF.

This clonotype was seen more than once but under ten times. The chain recombines TRBV5-6 with TRBJ2-5, with 12 nucleotides matching TRBD2. CDR1 is SGHDT and CDR2 is YYEEEE in the germline V gene. This CDR3 has 17 residues. The J segment lost 0 bases and the V segment lost 3 bases, leaving 6 bases of the junction unmatched. CDR3 residues: CASSSTGLAGYQETQYF. The CDR3 DNA follows: TGTGCCAGCAGCTCCACAGGACTAGCGGGATACCAAGAGACCCAGTACTTC.

This clonotype was picked up many times. The chain couples TRBV30 to TRBJ1-4; unclear D gene. V lost 3 bases, J lost 7 bases, and 18 bases lay in between. The CDR3 has 15 residues. Germline V gene lookup returns CDR1 GTSNPN and CDR2 SVGIG (reference sequence). CDR3 DNA sequence: TGTGCCTGGAGCCCACTCGACGGACTGGGTGAAAAACTGTTTTTT. Protein product: CAWSPLDGLGEKLFF.

This clonotype was counted between two and nine times. The chain uses TRBV11-2 and TRBJ2-3; no reliable D call. Trimming removed 3 bases at V and 2 bases at J, with 9 bases between. Per germline, CDR1 SGHAT and CDR2 FQNNGV. The CDR3 loop spans 14 amino acids. The CDR3 loop reads CASSFSPTTDTQYF. Written as DNA, the CDR3 is TGTGCCAGCAGCTTTTCACCTACCACAGATACGCAGTATTTT. Full variable domain (remainder filled in from reference TRBV11-2 and TRBJ2-3): EAGVAQSPRYKIIEKRQSVAFWCNPISGHATLYWYQQILGQGPKLLIQFQNNGVVDDSQLPKDRFSAERLKGVDSTLKIQPAKLEDSAVYLCASSFSPTTDTQYFGPGTRLTVL.

This clonotype was detected only a few times. The rearrangement uses TRBV5-4 and TRBJ2-3, with TRBD2 as a possible D gene (5 bases). Germline V lookup: CDR1 SGHNT, CDR2 YYREEE (reference sequence). V was cut by 2 bases and J by 2 bases, with 12 bases left in between. This CDR3 comprises 15 residues. The CDR3 spells CASSFGYGNTDTQYF. For the CDR3, the DNA is TGTGCCAGCAGCTTTGGGTACGGGAACACAGATACGCAGTATTTT.

This clonotype was seen repeatedly, ten times or more. The CDR3 nucleotides are TGTGCCATCAGTGAGGACAGGGGGCAGGAAAAACTGTTTTTT. Protein sequence: CAISEDRGQEKLFF. This rearrangement joins TRBV10-3 to TRBJ1-4; 10 bases are a match to TRBD1. Trimming cost V 2 bases and J 8 bases; bases outside gene matches: 2. Germline CDR1 ENHRY, CDR2 SYGVKD. The CDR3 consists of 14 residues.

This clonotype is medium-sized. The chain is built from TRBV20-1 and TRBJ2-5; TRBD2 matches 7 bases. CDR1 and CDR2 from the germline V gene are DFQATT and SNEGSKA (reference sequence). The J segment lost 1 base and the V segment lost 4 bases, leaving 9 bases of the junction unmatched. The CDR3 is 15 residues long. CDR3 nucleotides: TGCAGTGCTAACCCCATTAGCGGGCGCCAAGAGACCCAGTACTTC. Its protein product is CSANPISGRQETQYF.

This clonotype is termed medium-sized (0.01 to 0.1%). The chain carries TRBV5-5 and TRBJ1-5; 8 positions match TRBD1. Germline V lookup: CDR1 SGHKS, CDR2 YYEKEE (reference sequence). Unmatched junction bases numbered 5, after V lost 1 base and J lost 2 bases. The CDR3 is 16 residues long. Here the CDR3 reads CASSLLPGQGNQPQHF. CDR3 sequence (DNA): TGTGCCAGCAGCTTGTTACCGGGACAGGGCAATCAGCCCCAGCATTTT. The whole variable domain, remainder taken from reference TRBV5-5 and TRBJ1-5, is DAGVTQSPTHLIKTRGQQVTLRCSPISGHKSVSWYQQVLGQGPQFIFQYYEKEERGRGNFPDRFSARQFPNYSSELNVNALLLGDSALYLCASSLLPGQGNQPQHFGDGTRLSIL.

This clonotype was seen a few times. The rearrangement uses TRBV6-5 and TRBJ1-4; unclear D gene. Germline-derived CDR1 and CDR2 are MNHEY and SVGAGI. V was shortened by 0 bases and J by 11 bases, with 16 bases between the two germline ends. The CDR3 runs 15 residues. The CDR3 region has the DNA TGTGCCAGCAGTTACTCGATAGATACAGCCGGGAAACTGTTTTTT. It yields the protein CASSYSIDTAGKLFF.

This clonotype was detected many times. The chain has TRBV5-5 and TRBJ2-7; TRBD2 aligns across 7 bases. Germline CDR1 reads SGHKS; CDR2 reads YYEKEE (reference sequence). This CDR3 contains 17 residues. Germline trimming cut 4 bases from V and 2 bases from J; bases unmatched to any gene: 15. CDR3 protein: CASSRDARGDVPYEQYF. CDR3 coding DNA: TGTGCCAGCAGCCGCGACGCCCGGGGGGACGTCCCCTACGAGCAGTACTTC.

V usage is TRBV7-9 and J usage is TRBJ1-6; 7 bases fit TRBD1. Trimming at V came to 5 bases and at J to 7 bases, leaving 11 bases not matched to a gene. The CDR3 runs to 16 residues. CDR1 is SEHNR and CDR2 is FQNEAQ in the germline V gene (reference sequence). In DNA, the CDR3 is TGTGCCAGCAGCACAGGGGAGAAGGTGGTAAATTCACCCCTCCACTTT. Its protein product is CASSTGEKVVNSPLHF.

This clonotype occurred many times. The rearrangement uses TRBV7-6 and TRBJ2-3; D is ambiguous. This CDR3 is built from 14 residues. V lost 5 bases and J 10 bases, leaving 19 bases between the germline ends. Germline V gives CDR1 SGHVS, CDR2 FNYEAQ. CDR3 in amino acids: CASSPDSNLVAQYF. The CDR3 bases are TGTGCCAGCAGCCCCGACTCAAACCTAGTCGCGCAGTATTTT.

By frequency in the sample, this clonotype is medium-sized. The chain combines TRBV29-1 with TRBJ1-2; no clear D gene. Trimming took off 0 bases at V and 4 bases at J, with 12 bases between the two ends. CDR3 length equals 14 residues. Germline CDR1 is SQVTM and CDR2 is ANQGSEA. The CDR3: CSVEDNFGVYGYTF. In DNA form, the CDR3 reads TGCAGCGTTGAAGATAACTTCGGGGTCTATGGCTACACCTTC.

This clonotype was detected only a few times. The CDR3 protein is CASSQSSGTGVLGIYF. In nucleotides, the CDR3 is TGCGCCAGCAGTCAATCGTCAGGGACAGGGGTTTTAGGAATTTACTTC. The chain links TRBV23-1 to TRBJ2-7, with TRBD1 matching 10 bases. TRBV23-1 belongs to the ORF category, with a function that is uncertain. The trim removed 0 bases at V and 13 bases at J, leaving 15 bases unmatched. This CDR3 is built from 16 residues.

This clonotype was seen many times. The CDR3 bases are TGTGCCAGTAGTATAGATCGGGGTCAGCCCCAGCATTTT. This codes for CASSIDRGQPQHF. The rearrangement joins TRBV19 to TRBJ1-5, with no clear D. Germline V CDR1 and CDR2: LNHDA, SQIVND (reference sequence). The V gene lost 0 bases and the J gene lost 6 bases, with 6 bases spanning the gap. This CDR3 spans 13 amino acids.

At least ten counts were recorded for this clonotype. The chain is built from TRBV3-1 and TRBJ1-5; D not resolved. The CDR3 runs 12 residues. V lost 3 bases and J lost 7, with 7 bases in between. Germline V gene sequence: CDR1 LGHDT, CDR2 YNNKEL (reference sequence). In nucleotides, the CDR3 is TGTGCCAGCAGCCATGGAGACCAGCCCCAGCATTTT. Its translation is CASSHGDQPQHF.

This clonotype was detected ten times or more. This sequence joins TRBV20-1 and TRBJ1-5; D possibly corresponds to TRBD1 (5 bases). Germline CDR1 is DFQATT and CDR2 is SNEGSKA (reference sequence). There are 10 residues in the CDR3. CDR3 protein: CGMGLRPQHF. The CDR3 nucleotides are TGCGGCATGGGACTTCGGCCCCAGCATTTT.

This clonotype is categorized as medium-sized. This chain connects TRBV4-3 to TRBJ1-6; possibly TRBD1 for D (5 bases). Trimming pared 0 bases from V and 7 bases from J, leaving 10 bases between. This CDR3 has 15 residues. Germline CDR1 reads LGHNA; CDR2 reads YSLEER. The CDR3 DNA is TGCGCCAGCAGCCAAGATCGGAGGGGAAATTCACCCCTCCACTTT. Protein: CASSQDRRGNSPLHF.

This clonotype has a count of ten or more. The DNA of the CDR3 is TGTGCCAGTAGTAGGATCAGGGCGAACACCGGGGAGCTGTTTTTT. This gives the protein CASSRIRANTGELFF. This rearrangement joins TRBV19 to TRBJ2-2; D possibly corresponds to TRBD1 (5 bases). Between the trimmed V and J ends, which lost 4 bases and 0 bases, there was a span of 9 bases. This CDR3 is 15 amino acids long. Germline V gene data show CDR1 as LNHDA and CDR2 as SQIVND (reference sequence).

This clonotype was seen repeatedly, ten times or more. The genes are TRBV18 and TRBJ2-1; 9 bases match TRBD2. This CDR3 comprises 14 residues. Germline V lookup: CDR1 KGHSH, CDR2 LQKENI. Unmatched junction bases numbered 6, after V lost 4 bases and J lost 8 bases. CDR3 sequence: CASSLSGSRDEQFF. Here the CDR3 DNA reads TGTGCCAGCTCACTTAGCGGGAGTAGAGATGAGCAGTTCTTC.

This clonotype was recorded at least ten times. The chain carries TRBV12-3 or TRBV12-4 and TRBJ2-7; the D gene could be TRBD1 or TRBD2 (5 bases each). The V end was cut by 0 bases, the J end by 6 bases, with 9 bases between. This CDR3 is built from 13 residues. CDR3 sequence: CASSLAPGGEQYF. CDR3 DNA: TGTGCCAGCAGTTTAGCGCCTGGGGGCGAGCAGTACTTC.

This clonotype was detected ten times or more. This chain connects TRBV6-2 or TRBV6-3 to TRBJ2-3; 7 bases are shared with TRBD2. The CDR3 extends over 15 amino acids. With V trimmed by 3 bases and J by 6 bases, 9 bases remained unmatched. CDR1 is MNHEY and CDR2 is SVGEGT in the germline V gene. The CDR3 protein is CASSYQAGAIDTQYF. The CDR3 region has the DNA TGTGCCAGCAGTTATCAGGCGGGAGCTATCGATACGCAGTATTTT.

Ten or more counts support this clonotype. Here the CDR3 DNA reads TGTGCCAGCAGCAAGGGACTAGAAGAGACCCAGTACTTC. The encoded protein is CASSKGLEETQYF. V usage is TRBV11-2 and J usage is TRBJ2-5; 8 nucleotides line up with TRBD2. This CDR3 has 13 residues. Germline V gene sequence: CDR1 SGHAT, CDR2 FQNNGV. Losses at the gene ends were 5 bases for V and 3 bases for J; bases not matched to a gene: 2.

As regards this clonotype: This may come from a read error, since a much larger clone is one base off. The chain joins TRBV10-3 to TRBJ2-1; 9 bases match TRBD2. The CDR3 contains 15 residues. J gave up 8 bases and V 3 bases, and 8 bases lay outside the gene matches. From germline, CDR1 is ENHRY and CDR2 SYGVKD. Here the CDR3 reads CAISEALAGTDEQFF. CDR3 nucleotides: TGTGCCATCAGTGAAGCCCTAGCGGGAACGGATGAGCAGTTCTTC.

Sample share makes this clonotype medium-sized. CDR3 nucleotide sequence: TGTGCCAGCAGCGCGTATGCGGAGCAGTTCTTC. Encoded protein: CASSAYAEQFF. This rearrangement joins TRBV6-2 or TRBV6-3 to TRBJ2-1; no clear D gene. The V gene's germline CDR1 is MNHEY and CDR2 SVGEGT. V dropped 6 bases and J dropped 10 bases, with 10 bases sitting between them. The CDR3 contains 11 residues.

The gene calls are TRBV6-5 and TRBJ2-2; 10 nucleotides agree with TRBD1. V was clipped by 5 bases and J by 4 bases; unmatched bases: 10. The CDR3 runs 17 residues. Germline CDR1 reads MNHEY; CDR2 reads SVGAGI. This CDR3 reads CASSASQGQGSTGELFF. CDR3 DNA sequence: TGTGCCAGCAGTGCGAGCCAGGGACAGGGGTCCACCGGGGAGCTGTTTTTT.